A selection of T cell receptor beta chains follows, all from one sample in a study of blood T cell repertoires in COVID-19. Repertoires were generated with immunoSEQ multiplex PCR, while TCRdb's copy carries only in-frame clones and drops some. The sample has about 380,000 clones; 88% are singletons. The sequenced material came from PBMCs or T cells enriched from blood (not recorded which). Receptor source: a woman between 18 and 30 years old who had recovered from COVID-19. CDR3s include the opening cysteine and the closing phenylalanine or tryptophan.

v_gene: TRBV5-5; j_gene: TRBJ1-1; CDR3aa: CASSFGSTRYPNAEAFF
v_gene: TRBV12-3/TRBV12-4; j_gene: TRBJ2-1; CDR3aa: CASRIRSQEQFF
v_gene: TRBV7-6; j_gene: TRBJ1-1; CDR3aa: CASSLAPHGGFRNTEAFF
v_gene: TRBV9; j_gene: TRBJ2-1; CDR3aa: CASSYVGTSGGSSYNEQFF
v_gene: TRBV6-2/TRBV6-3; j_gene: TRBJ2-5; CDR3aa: CASSYGTSGAFGGFQETQYF
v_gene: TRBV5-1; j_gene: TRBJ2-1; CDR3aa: CASSLTGLYNEQFF
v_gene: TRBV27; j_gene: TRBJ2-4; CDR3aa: CASSSFGTGKNIQYF
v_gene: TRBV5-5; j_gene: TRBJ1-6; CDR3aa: CASSLSQGRGYNSPLHF
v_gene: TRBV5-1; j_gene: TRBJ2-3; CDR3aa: CASSLVFGTDTQYF
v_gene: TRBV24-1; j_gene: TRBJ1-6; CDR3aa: CATSESGTGNSPLHF
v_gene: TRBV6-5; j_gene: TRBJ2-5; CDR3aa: CASSYLSSRVVQYF
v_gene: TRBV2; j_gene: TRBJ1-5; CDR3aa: CASSERTAYNQPQHF
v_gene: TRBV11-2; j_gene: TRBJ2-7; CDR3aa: CASSFGWEQYF
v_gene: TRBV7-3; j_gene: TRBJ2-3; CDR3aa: CASSFRGGSDTQYF
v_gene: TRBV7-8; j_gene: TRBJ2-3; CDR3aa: CASSSPRGLAGEDTQYF
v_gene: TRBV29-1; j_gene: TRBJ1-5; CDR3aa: CSVTGKSNQPQHF
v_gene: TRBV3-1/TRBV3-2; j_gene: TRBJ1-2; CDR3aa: CASSQVHGTNYGYTF
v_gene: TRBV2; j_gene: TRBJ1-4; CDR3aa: CASSVWGQKEKLFF
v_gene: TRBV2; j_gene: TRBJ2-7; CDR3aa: CASSARETYEQYF
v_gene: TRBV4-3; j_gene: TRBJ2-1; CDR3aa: CASSQESGRGNEQFF
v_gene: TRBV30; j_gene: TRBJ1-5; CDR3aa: CAWTGEGNQPQHF
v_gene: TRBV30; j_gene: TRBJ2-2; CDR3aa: CAWSRRGGNTGELFF
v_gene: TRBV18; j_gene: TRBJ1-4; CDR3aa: CASSPPGSYPNEKLFF
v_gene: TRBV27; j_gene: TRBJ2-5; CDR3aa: CASRSYSEETQYF
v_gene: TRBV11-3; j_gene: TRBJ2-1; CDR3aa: CASSLTGSSYNEQFF